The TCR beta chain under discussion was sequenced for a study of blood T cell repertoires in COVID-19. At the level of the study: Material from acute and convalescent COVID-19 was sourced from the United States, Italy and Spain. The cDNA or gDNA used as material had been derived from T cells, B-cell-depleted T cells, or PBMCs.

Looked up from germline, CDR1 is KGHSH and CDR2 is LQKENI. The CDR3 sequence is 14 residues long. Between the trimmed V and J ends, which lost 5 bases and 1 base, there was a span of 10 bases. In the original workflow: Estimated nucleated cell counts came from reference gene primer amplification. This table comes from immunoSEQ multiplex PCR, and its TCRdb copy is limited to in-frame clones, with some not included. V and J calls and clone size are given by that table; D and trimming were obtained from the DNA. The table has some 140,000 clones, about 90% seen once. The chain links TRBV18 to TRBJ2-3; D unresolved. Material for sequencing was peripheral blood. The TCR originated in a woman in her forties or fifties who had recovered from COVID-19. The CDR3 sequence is CASSVLPGTDTQYF. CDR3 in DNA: TGTGCCAGCTCAGTACTCCCGGGCACAGATACGCAGTATTTT.